Presented here are 25 T cell receptor beta chains from one specimen sequenced in a study of blood T cell repertoires in COVID-19. Here immunoSEQ multiplex PCR was the method, and the copy in TCRdb shows in-frame clones only, minus some. Among roughly 100,000 clones listed, more than 70% were seen once. The sequencing input was peripheral blood. These receptors came from a human donor in a cohort sampled during active COVID-19.

The DNA of the CDR3 is TGTGCCAGCAGCTTAAGTTCGGCAGGCTCGAATGAAAAACTGTTTTTT. It translates to CASSLSSAGSNEKLFF. The V call is TRBV7-9, the J call TRBJ1-4, with D uncertain. CDR1 SEHNR and CDR2 FQNEAQ come from the germline V gene (reference sequence). V dropped 2 bases and J dropped 5 bases, with 15 bases sitting between them. This CDR3 comprises 16 residues.

The V gene is TRBV7-8, the J gene TRBJ2-7; 8 bases align to TRBD2. V shed 1 base, J shed 3 bases, and the junction held 14 bases outside the gene matches. Germline CDR1 SGHVS, CDR2 FQNEAQ. The CDR3 totals 18 residues. This CDR3 reads CASSLVGWASGFVYEQYF. The DNA of the CDR3 is TGTGCCAGCAGCTTAGTTGGGTGGGCTAGCGGGTTTGTCTACGAGCAGTACTTC.

The J gene is TRBJ1-2, the V gene TRBV6-5, with 9 bases identical to TRBD1. With V trimmed by 6 bases and J by 8 bases, 7 bases remained unmatched. The CDR3 spans 13 residues. In germline, CDR1 is MNHEY, CDR2 SVGAGI. CDR3 nucleotide sequence: TGTGCCAGCAGCGCCGGGACAGGGTACGGCTACACCTTC. This gives the protein CASSAGTGYGYTF.

The genes are TRBV19 and TRBJ2-1, with a tentative D call TRBD2 (7 bases). Germline CDR1 and CDR2: LNHDA and SQIVND (reference sequence). Trimming shortened V by 5 bases and J by 4 bases, and 15 bases separated the two germline ends. The CDR3 is made up of 15 amino acids. The CDR3 DNA follows: TGTGCCAGTAGTCCAGTGGGGGGGGCATACAATGAGCAGTTCTTC. Translating it yields CASSPVGGAYNEQFF.

This chain uses TRBV6-5 with TRBJ1-1, with D possibly being TRBD1 (5 bases). Germline CDR1 reads MNHEY; CDR2 reads SVGAGI. The CDR3 has 15 amino acids. V gave up 1 base and J gave up 2 bases, with 11 bases separating them. The CDR3 reads CASSYYTGQNTEAFF. The CDR3 bases are TGTGCCAGCAGTTACTATACAGGACAAAACACTGAAGCTTTCTTT.

This clone was observed a single time. The chain joins TRBV7-8 to TRBJ2-7; 10 bases line up with TRBD1. The J segment lost 2 bases and the V segment lost 5 bases, leaving 9 bases of the junction unmatched. CDR3 length equals 16 residues. CDR1 is SGHVS and CDR2 is FQNEAQ in the germline V gene. This CDR3 is CASSPPLGQGPYEQYF. The CDR3, as DNA: TGTGCCAGCAGCCCCCCTTTGGGACAGGGGCCCTACGAGCAGTACTTC.

This clone was seen a single time. V gene TRBV19 combines with J gene TRBJ1-1; possible D gene TRBD1, 5 bases. V was trimmed by 5 bases and J by 3 bases, leaving 16 bases between them. The germline V gene has CDR1 LNHDA and CDR2 SQIVND (reference sequence). This CDR3 contains 15 residues. This chain's CDR3 is CASSALKGMHTEAFF. The CDR3 DNA sequence: TGTGCCAGTAGTGCCTTGAAGGGGATGCACACTGAAGCTTTCTTT. The variable domain in full, completed from reference TRBV19 and TRBJ1-1, reads DGGITQSPKYLFRKEGQNVTLSCEQNLNHDAMYWYRQDPGQGLRLIYYSQIVNDFQKGDIAEGYSVSREKKESFPLTVTSAQKNPTAFYLCASSALKGMHTEAFFGQGTRLTVV.

The chain employs TRBV6-6 and TRBJ1-1; 7 bases are a match to TRBD1. V gave up 0 bases and J gave up 8 bases; unmatched junction bases: 3. This CDR3 is built from 13 residues. CDR1 MNHNY and CDR2 SVGAGI come from the germline V gene (reference sequence). Written as DNA, the CDR3 is TGTGCCAGCAGTTACTCGAGGACAGGAGAAGCTTTCTTT. It yields the protein CASSYSRTGEAFF.

In its sample, this clone was seen once. The V gene is TRBV4-3, the J gene TRBJ2-1, with 8 bases matching TRBD2. The CDR3 is 18 residues long. V shed 0 bases and J 1 base; nucleotides not matched to a gene: 8. CDR1 is LGHNA, CDR2 YSLEER, per germline. The CDR3 protein is CASSQESAGGPSYNEQFF. CDR3 sequence (DNA): TGCGCCAGCAGCCAAGAAAGCGCGGGGGGTCCGTCCTACAATGAGCAGTTCTTC.

This clone was counted once. The chain is built from TRBV5-6 and TRBJ1-2; TRBD1 agrees at 7 bases. The V and J ends lost 5 bases and 8 bases, in that order; junction bases with no gene match: 12. Germline CDR1 and CDR2: SGHDT and YYEEEE. The CDR3 spans 14 residues. The CDR3 here is CASSTYRGSEGYTF. The DNA of the CDR3 is TGTGCCAGCAGTACCTACAGGGGTAGTGAAGGCTACACCTTC.

The chain has TRBV19 and TRBJ2-2; 11 bases map to TRBD2. The CDR3 sequence is 15 residues long. The germline CDR1 and CDR2 sequences are LNHDA and SQIVND (reference sequence). V dropped 8 bases and J dropped 6; count of bases not matched to a gene: 8. The chain's CDR3 is CASLLSGGASGELFF. Written as DNA, the CDR3 is TGTGCCAGTCTGCTTAGCGGGGGGGCCTCCGGGGAGCTGTTTTTT.

The chain couples TRBV7-2 to TRBJ2-3; 7 positions match TRBD2. J lost 6 bases, V lost 8 bases, and 11 bases had no gene match. The CDR3 is 14 residues long. Germline V gene lookup returns CDR1 SGHTA and CDR2 FQGNSA. CDR3 residues: CASSPGLSADTQYF. CDR3 DNA sequence: TGTGCCAGCTCCCCGGGACTAAGTGCGGATACGCAGTATTTT.

This sequence joins TRBV11-3 and TRBJ2-6, with TRBD2 as a possible D gene (5 bases). Between the trimmed V and J ends, which lost 4 bases and 2 bases, there was a span of 12 bases. The CDR3 is 16 residues long. Germline values: CDR1 SGHNT, CDR2 YENEEA. CDR3 residues: CASSSPSGTGANVLTF. The CDR3 DNA is TGTGCCAGCAGCTCGCCGAGCGGTACTGGGGCCAACGTCCTGACTTTC.

The V call is TRBV25-1, the J call TRBJ1-2; the D is unclear. V was cut by 7 bases and J by 5 bases, with 14 bases left in between. Germline V gene data show CDR1 as MGHDK and CDR2 as SYGVNS. The CDR3 runs 13 residues. Written as DNA, the CDR3 is TGTGCCAGCACCCGGACGGGAGGATATGGCTACACCTTC. It codes for CASTRTGGYGYTF.

The rearrangement joins TRBV30 to TRBJ1-5; 9 nucleotides line up with TRBD1. The V and J ends lost 4 bases and 4 bases, in that order; junction bases with no gene match: 8. The CDR3 is 15 amino acids. CDR1 and CDR2 from the germline V gene are GTSNPN and SVGIG (reference sequence). The CDR3 DNA is TGTGCCTGGACGGTAGGACAGGGGTGGAATCAGCCCCAGCATTTT. Amino acid sequence: CAWTVGQGWNQPQHF.

The DNA for the CDR3 is TGTGCCAGCAGCCCCTCTTCAGAGCTGCGAGGGACTGAAGCTTTCTTT. Amino acids: CASSPSSELRGTEAFF. This chain connects TRBV3-1 (or the pseudogene TRBV3-2) to TRBJ1-1; D not certain. Trimming left V 4 bases short and J 5 bases short, with 20 bases between. This CDR3 contains 16 residues. CDR1 is LGHDT, CDR2 YNNKEL, per germline (reference sequence).

V gene TRBV25-1 combines with J gene TRBJ1-2, with no clear D. Germline CDR1 and CDR2: MGHDK and SYGVNS. The CDR3 totals 14 residues. Trimming left V 4 bases short and J 2 bases short, with 11 bases between. The CDR3 is CASSAHSFNYGYTF. CDR3 DNA: TGTGCCAGCAGTGCCCACTCTTTCAACTATGGCTACACCTTC.

The genes are TRBV6-4 and TRBJ1-1; perhaps TRBD1 as D (6 bases). Germline lookup yields CDR1 MRHNA and CDR2 SNTAGT. V dropped 8 bases and J dropped 6 bases, with 31 bases sitting between them. The CDR3 totals 18 residues. CDR3 sequence: CASRLRDIQNPVRPEAFF. The CDR3 region has the DNA TGTGCCAGCCGGCTTAGGGACATACAGAATCCGGTCCGGCCTGAAGCTTTCTTT.

The rearrangement joins TRBV6-6 to TRBJ1-5, with 11 bases lining up with TRBD1. Germline V gene data show CDR1 as MNHNY and CDR2 as SVGAGI (reference sequence). V shed 7 bases and J 2 bases; nucleotides not matched to a gene: 7. The CDR3 length is 16 residues. Here the CDR3 reads CASKQDRGRGNQPQHF. In DNA, the CDR3 is TGTGCCAGCAAGCAGGACAGGGGGCGAGGCAATCAGCCCCAGCATTTT.

This clone was seen more than once but under ten times. V gene TRBV5-6 combines with J gene TRBJ1-6; TRBD1 matches at 9 bases. Germline V gene sequence: CDR1 SGHDT, CDR2 YYEEEE. CDR3 length equals 15 residues. The junction had 7 bases not matched to a gene; V was cut back by 3 bases and J by 9 bases. In DNA, the CDR3 is TGTGCCAGCAGCTCGGACAGGGGTACTGGTTCACCCCTCCACTTT. Its translation is CASSSDRGTGSPLHF. The full variable domain, completed using reference TRBV5-6 and TRBJ1-6, is DAGVTQSPTHLIKTRGQQVTLRCSPKSGHDTVSWYQQALGQGPQFIFQYYEEEERQRGNFPDRFSGHQFPNYSSELNVNALLLGDSALYLCASSSDRGTGSPLHFGNGTRLTVT.

V usage is TRBV19 and J usage is TRBJ1-2; possible D gene TRBD1, 5 bases. The V end was cut by 6 bases, the J end by 2 bases, with 13 bases between. Germline values: CDR1 LNHDA, CDR2 SQIVND (reference sequence). There are 14 residues in the CDR3. The CDR3, as DNA: TGTGCCAGTAGAGCAGGACAAGACAACTATGGCTACACCTTC. This sequence encodes CASRAGQDNYGYTF.

The V call is TRBV7-9, the J call TRBJ1-1; tentatively, D is TRBD1 (6 bases). V shed 5 bases and J shed 1 base, with 17 bases lying between them. Per germline, CDR1 SEHNR and CDR2 FQNEAQ (reference sequence). The CDR3 extends over 16 amino acids. The CDR3 sequence is CASSPKLGQTNTEAFF. As DNA, the CDR3 is TGTGCCAGCAGCCCAAAGTTAGGACAGACGAACACTGAAGCTTTCTTT.

This clone was counted between two and nine times. The rearrangement uses TRBV30 and TRBJ1-5; D gene unclear. Trimming took off 0 bases at V and 3 bases at J, with 6 bases between the two ends. From germline, CDR1 is GTSNPN and CDR2 SVGIG (reference sequence). The CDR3 runs 13 residues. CDR3 sequence (DNA): TGTGCCTGGAGTGTACAAGACAATCAGCCCCAGCATTTT. Translated: CAWSVQDNQPQHF. The whole variable domain, filled in from reference TRBV30 and TRBJ1-5, reads SQTIHQWPATLVQPVGSPLSLECTVEGTSNPNLYWYRQAAGRGLQLLFYSVGIGQISSEVPQNLSASRPQDRQFILSSKKLLLSDSGFYLCAWSVQDNQPQHFGDGTRLSIL.

This clone appeared a single time. The J gene is TRBJ2-7, the V gene TRBV20-1, with a weak D call TRBD1 (5 bases). Trimming took 3 bases from V and 1 from J, leaving 10 bases between them. CDR3 size: 13 residues. Germline loops: CDR1 DFQATT, CDR2 SNEGSKA (reference sequence). DNA for the CDR3: TGCAGTGCTAGTCGAGACAGATCCTACGAGCAGTACTTC. Residues: CSASRDRSYEQYF.

V and J are TRBV7-8 and TRBJ1-5; D not resolved. The V end was cut by 0 bases, the J end by 6 bases, with 6 bases between. Germline V gives CDR1 SGHVS, CDR2 FQNEAQ. There are 13 residues in the CDR3. This chain's CDR3 is CASSLASSQPQHF. The CDR3 nucleotides are TGTGCCAGCAGCTTAGCTTCGAGTCAGCCCCAGCATTTT.